These 11 T cell receptor beta chains share one sample of origin, sequenced in a study of cytomegalovirus exposure and HLA in healthy donors. Sequencing was performed with immunoSEQ multiplex PCR; in TCRdb, only in-frame clones are kept and a portion is missing. Here the sample spans approximately 98,000 clones, approximately 86% being singletons. The sample taken for sequencing was PBMCs. Receptors were obtained from a woman between 18 and 29 years old in good health and CMV-seronegative.

This clone was counted once. The chain has TRBV5-1 and TRBJ2-7; 11 bases are shared with TRBD2. Germline trimming cut 1 base from V and 3 bases from J; bases unmatched to any gene: 0. Per the germline V gene, CDR1 is SGHRS and CDR2 is YFSETQ. The CDR3 length is 14 residues. CDR3 amino acids: CASSLTSGSYEQYF. The CDR3, as DNA: TGCGCCAGCAGCTTGACTAGCGGGAGCTACGAGCAGTACTTC. The full variable domain, with the rest looked up from reference TRBV5-1 and TRBJ2-7, is KAGVTQTPRYLIKTRGQQVTLSCSPISGHRSVSWYQQTPGQGLQFLFEYFSETQRNKGNFPGRFSGRQFSNSRSEMNVSTLELGDSALYLCASSLTSGSYEQYFGPGTRLTVT.

This clone was counted once. V and J are TRBV13 and TRBJ1-2; 7 positions match TRBD1. The length of the CDR3 is 12 residues. Looked up from germline, CDR1 is PRHDT and CDR2 is FYEKMQ (reference sequence). J was trimmed by 8 bases and V by 3 bases; bases with no gene match: 3. DNA of the CDR3: TGTGCCAGCAGCTTGGGACAGCGAGGCTACACCTTC. Amino acids: CASSLGQRGYTF.

The count of this clone is one. This chain joins TRBV6-4 and TRBJ2-1, with 9 nucleotides matching TRBD2. The junction had 8 bases not matched to a gene; V was cut back by 3 bases and J by 8 bases. Germline values: CDR1 MRHNA, CDR2 SNTAGT. The CDR3 extends over 15 amino acids. CDR3 sequence: CASSEQAGGPDEQFF. The CDR3, as DNA: TGTGCCAGCAGTGAACAAGCGGGGGGCCCCGATGAGCAGTTCTTC.

Only one count was recorded for this clone. V usage is TRBV25-1 and J usage is TRBJ2-7, with D possibly matching TRBD2 (7 bases). Between the trimmed V and J ends, which lost 6 bases and 6 bases, there was a span of 24 bases. There are 16 residues in the CDR3. CDR1 and CDR2 (germline): MGHDK, SYGVNS. The CDR3 sequence is CASSFSGGRGFLEQYF. The CDR3 DNA reads TGTGCCAGCAGCTTTTCCGGGGGGAGGGGGTTCCTCGAGCAGTACTTC.

The genes are TRBV5-1 and TRBJ2-2; TRBD1 might be the D (6 bases). Germline lookup yields CDR1 SGHRS and CDR2 YFSETQ. The ends were cut back, 4 bases at V and 5 bases at J, with 21 bases in the middle. This CDR3 comprises 17 residues. The CDR3 nucleotides read TGCGCCAGCAGCCCCCGGGACGGGACATCCGGGACCGGGGAGCTGTTTTTT. It codes for CASSPRDGTSGTGELFF.

V gene TRBV19 combines with J gene TRBJ2-7, with 7 bases matching TRBD1. V was clipped by 5 bases and J by 3 bases; unmatched bases: 7. The CDR3 is 14 amino acids. The germline V gene has CDR1 LNHDA and CDR2 SQIVND (reference sequence). The CDR3: CASSRRDSHYEQYF. CDR3 sequence (DNA): TGTGCCAGTAGTCGCCGGGACAGTCACTACGAGCAGTACTTC.

The rearrangement joins TRBV4-1 to TRBJ1-6; the D is unclear. Germline V gives CDR1 MGHRA, CDR2 YSYEKL. The CDR3 consists of 12 residues. V lost 1 base and J lost 10, with 5 bases in between. CDR3 sequence reads: CASSQGPSPLHF. The CDR3 bases are TGCGCCAGCAGCCAAGGGCCCTCACCCCTCCACTTT.

V is TRBV28 and J is TRBJ1-1; D unclear. CDR1 is MDHEN, CDR2 SYDVKM, per germline. CDR3 length: 12 amino acids. The V and J ends lost 3 bases and 1 base respectively, with 3 bases between them. CDR3 sequence reads: CASSLRNTEAFF. The DNA for the CDR3 is TGTGCCAGCAGTTTGAGGAACACTGAAGCTTTCTTT. The full variable domain, in which reference TRBV28 and TRBJ1-1 provide the parts outside the CDR3, is DVKVTQSSRYLVKRTGEKVFLECVQDMDHENMFWYRQDPGLGLRLIYFSYDVKMKEKGDIPEGYSVSREKKERFSLILESASTNQTSMYLCASSLRNTEAFFGQGTRLTVV.

This clone was picked up a small number of times. CDR3: CASSFRTGRWGDIQYF. DNA for the CDR3: TGTGCCAGTAGTTTCCGGACAGGGAGGTGGGGGGACATTCAGTACTTC. The V call is TRBV19, the J call TRBJ2-4; 8 nucleotides align to TRBD1. The CDR3 is 16 residues long. Germline loops: CDR1 LNHDA, CDR2 SQIVND (reference sequence). Germline trimming cut 5 bases from V and 8 bases from J; bases unmatched to any gene: 14.

This clone has just one count. This chain connects TRBV10-1 to TRBJ2-2, with 14 nucleotides matching TRBD2. V shed 2 bases and J 1 base; nucleotides not matched to a gene: 0. The CDR3 is 17 amino acids. The germline gives CDR1 WNHNN, CDR2 SYGVQD (reference sequence). The CDR3 spells CASSEGLAGGNTGELFF. The CDR3, as DNA: TGCGCCAGCAGTGAGGGACTAGCGGGGGGGAACACCGGGGAGCTGTTTTTT.

The rearrangement joins TRBV27 to TRBJ2-3; 7 bases map to TRBD2. CDR3 size: 15 residues. In germline, CDR1 is MNHEY, CDR2 SMNVEV (reference sequence). The ends lost 4 bases at V and 2 bases at J; junction bases unmatched: 6. The CDR3 bases are TGTGCCAGCAGTTACGGGGGGAGATACACAGATACGCAGTATTTT. Translated: CASSYGGRYTDTQYF.